This passage covers 14 T cell receptor beta chains from one sample sequenced in a study of PD-1 blockade in classical Hodgkin lymphoma. The protocol was immunoSEQ multiplex PCR, while the TCRdb copy is restricted to in-frame clones and leaves out a portion. The sample lists around 7,400 clones; 65% to 85% were seen once. Time point denoted: cycle 4 day 1 (C4D1), after more than five weeks of nivolumab. After autologous stem cell transplantation all patients relapsed, and prior brentuximab vedotin exposure differed between cohorts. This material consisted of peripheral blood mononuclear cells (PBMCs), taken before the fourth cycle of nivolumab. Every receptor here comes from a human donor with classical Hodgkin lymphoma.

This clone was picked up a small number of times. This chain uses TRBV6-5 with TRBJ2-1; TRBD2 is a possible D gene (5 bases). This CDR3 is 13 amino acids long. Germline CDR1 and CDR2: MNHEY and SVGAGI. V lost 4 bases, J lost 6 bases, and 10 bases lay in between. The CDR3 region is CASSSPGSNEQFF. The CDR3 bases are TGTGCCAGCAGTTCCCCGGGGTCCAATGAGCAGTTCTTC.

The rearrangement uses TRBV2 and TRBJ1-5; 9 nucleotides match TRBD1. The germline CDR1 and CDR2 sequences are SNHLY and FYNNEI. The CDR3 covers 15 residues. J lost 6 bases, V lost 6 bases, and 9 bases had no gene match. The CDR3 is CASRTGTGNSQPQHF. The CDR3 DNA reads as TGTGCCAGCAGGACCGGGACAGGGAATTCTCAGCCCCAGCATTTT.

The V call is TRBV19, the J call TRBJ2-7; D gene uncertain. V lost 8 bases and J 0 bases, leaving 8 bases between the germline ends. Germline V gene sequence: CDR1 LNHDA, CDR2 SQIVND (reference sequence). CDR3 length equals 12 residues. The DNA for the CDR3 is TGTGCCAGTTCTATAGACTCCTACGAGCAGTACTTC. Residues: CASSIDSYEQYF.

The rearrangement joins TRBV6-6 to TRBJ2-7, with no clear D. Germline assignment: CDR1 MNHNY and CDR2 SVGAGI (reference sequence). Trimming stripped 0 bases from V and 3 bases from J, with 9 bases between. The CDR3 sequence is 14 residues long. CDR3 region: CASSYSTWGYEQYF. For the CDR3, the DNA is TGTGCCAGCAGTTACTCAACCTGGGGCTACGAGCAGTACTTC.

V gene TRBV21-1 combines with J gene TRBJ2-1; TRBD2, the D gene given by the table, was not confirmed from the DNA. TRBV21-1 is flagged as a pseudogene. This CDR3 spans 16 amino acids. CDR3 loop: CASSSRRGSSYNEQFF. In nucleotides, the CDR3 is TGTGCCAGCAGCAGTAGGCGGGGGAGCTCCTACAATGAGCAGTTCTTC.

This clone showed up just once. CDR3 in amino acids: CASSLAGYGYTF. In DNA form, the CDR3 reads TGTGCCAGCAGCTTAGCGGGCTATGGCTACACCTTC. V is TRBV7-2 and J is TRBJ1-2; D not resolved. Trimming stripped 0 bases from V and 4 bases from J, with 3 bases between. CDR1 is SGHTA, CDR2 FQGNSA, per germline. The CDR3 is 12 residues long.

This rearrangement joins TRBV7-8 to TRBJ2-4; D is ambiguous. Germline CDR1 reads SGHVS; CDR2 reads FQNEAQ. The CDR3 is made up of 13 amino acids. V was trimmed by 2 bases and J by 13 bases, leaving 15 bases between them. Here the CDR3 reads CASSLLAGLVQYF. In nucleotides, the CDR3 is TGTGCCAGCAGCTTATTAGCAGGCTTGGTCCAGTACTTC.

The chain uses TRBV7-2 and TRBJ2-7; D is undetermined. The CDR3 runs 12 residues. Between the trimmed V and J ends, which lost 1 base and 4 bases, there was a span of 5 bases. Germline CDR1 and CDR2: SGHTA and FQGNSA. CDR3 bases: TGTGCCAGCAGCTTAGGTTCTTACGAGCAGTACTTC. This encodes CASSLGSYEQYF.

The chain carries TRBV9 and TRBJ2-7; 10 bases fit TRBD2. Trimming removed 1 base from V and 2 bases from J; junction bases left unmatched: 3. The V gene's germline CDR1 is SGDLS and CDR2 YYNGEE. This CDR3 has 15 residues. DNA for the CDR3: TGTGCCAGCAGCGTAAGCGGGGGGGAGACCTACGAGCAGTACTTC. Residues: CASSVSGGETYEQYF.

The chain uses TRBV7-8 and TRBJ1-2, with 12 nucleotides matching TRBD1. After removal of 5 bases from V and 4 bases from J, the junction contained 5 bases not matched to a gene. Germline V gene lookup returns CDR1 SGHVS and CDR2 FQNEAQ. This CDR3 region has 15 residues. The CDR3 loop reads CASSEGTGGGYGYTF. The CDR3 bases are TGTGCCAGCAGCGAGGGGACAGGGGGCGGCTATGGCTACACCTTC.

The CDR3: CASSIGERTRLTGDTQYF. In DNA, the CDR3 is TGTGCCAGTAGTATTGGGGAGCGTACGCGCCTTACAGGAGATACGCAGTATTTT. The rearrangement joins TRBV19 to TRBJ2-3; D assignment may be TRBD1 or TRBD2 (5 bases each). Per the germline V gene, CDR1 is LNHDA and CDR2 is SQIVND (reference sequence). Trimming shortened V by 3 bases and J by 5 bases, and 24 bases separated the two germline ends. The CDR3 extends over 18 amino acids.

The rearrangement joins TRBV9 to TRBJ1-2; D not certain. V gave up 1 base and J gave up 3 bases, with 16 bases separating them. The CDR3 length is 16 residues. Germline V gives CDR1 SGDLS, CDR2 YYNGEE. The CDR3 nucleotides read TGTGCCAGCAGCGTATGGGCAGACGATCAGCACTATGGCTACACCTTC. Encoded protein: CASSVWADDQHYGYTF.

As DNA, the CDR3 is TGTGCGACAAACCGGGACAGGGGAATTTCTAGCAATCAGCCCCAGCATTTT. Amino acid sequence: CATNRDRGISSNQPQHF. This chain connects TRBV7-7 to TRBJ1-5; 10 bases fit TRBD1. From germline, CDR1 is SSHAT and CDR2 FNYEAQ (reference sequence). The CDR3 covers 17 residues.

V usage is TRBV7-6 and J usage is TRBJ1-4; D remains unclear. The CDR3 length is 13 residues. V shed 0 bases and J shed 8 bases, with 7 bases lying between them. Germline V gene lookup returns CDR1 SGHVS and CDR2 FNYEAQ. The DNA for the CDR3 is TGTGCCAGCAGCTTAGCTAGAAGGGAAAAACTGTTTTTT. Translating gives CASSLARREKLFF. Combining the CDR3 with reference TRBV7-6 and TRBJ1-4 gives the whole variable domain GAGVSQSPRYKVTKRGQDVALRCDPISGHVSLYWYRQALGQGPEFLTYFNYEAQQDKSGLPNDRFSAERPEGSISTLTIQRTEQRDSAMYRCASSLARREKLFFGSGTQLSVL.